A selection of T cell receptor beta chains follows, all from one sample in a study of blood T cell repertoires in COVID-19. Libraries were prepared by immunoSEQ multiplex PCR; TCRdb keeps only in-frame clonotypes and omits some of them. Of 350,000 to 550,000 clones in the sample, 80% to 90% are singletons; the top ten hold roughly 1.1%. Sequencing input: PBMCs or T cells enriched from blood (not recorded which). These receptors came from a man aged 25-45 years who had recovered from COVID-19. The CDR3 runs from the conserved cysteine through the conserved F or W. Each record gives: J gene, V gene, clone size, D gene, CDR3 DNA, CDR3 protein. The D gene is left open where the match is weak. A row's size may be missing; if present it is once, few, many or a size class.

TRBJ2-3 | TRBV19 | . | TRBD2 | TGTGCCAGTAGTAGGGTAGCGGGAGGACCAGATACGCAGTATTTT | CASSRVAGGPDTQYF
TRBJ2-7 | TRBV4-2 | . | . | TGTGCCAGCAGCCAGGGGAAGGGGCTCCCCTACGAGCAGTACTTC | CASSQGKGLPYEQYF
TRBJ1-2 | TRBV9 | . | TRBD1 | TGTGCCAGCAGCGTCACCGGGACAGGGGGCTATGGCTACACCTTC | CASSVTGTGGYGYTF
TRBJ2-7 | TRBV10-2 | . | . | TGCGCCAGCAGAGGACTCCCCTACGAGCAGTACTTC | CASRGLPYEQYF
TRBJ2-7 | TRBV28 | . | . | TGTGCCAGCAGATCCTTAACAGGGAGAGAGCAGTACTTC | CASRSLTGREQYF
TRBJ1-2 | TRBV29-1 | . | TRBD1 | TGCAGCGTTTCCGGGACAGCTAACTATGGCTACACCTTC | CSVSGTANYGYTF
TRBJ1-2 | TRBV28 | once | . | TGTGCCAGCAGTTCCTCACAGGGCTCCTATGGCTACACCTTC | CASSSSQGSYGYTF
TRBJ2-1 | TRBV9 | . | . | TGTGCCAGCAGCGTAGGCAGGGTCGATGAGCAGTTCTTC | CASSVGRVDEQFF
TRBJ2-2 | TRBV6-5 | . | TRBD1 | TGTGCCAGCAGACAGGGGGCGAACACCGGGGAGCTGTTTTTT | CASRQGANTGELFF
TRBJ1-2 | TRBV27 | . | TRBD1 | TGTGCCAGCAGTTTCCACGACAGGGACTATGGCTACACCTTC | CASSFHDRDYGYTF
TRBJ2-5 | TRBV18 | . | TRBD1 | TGTGCCAGCTCACCCCGGACAGGATCCGAGGAGACCCAGTACTTC | CASSPRTGSEETQYF
TRBJ2-7 | TRBV12-3/TRBV12-4 | . | . | TGTGCCAGCAGCCAGGGGAGAGGCGAGCAGTACTTC | CASSQGRGEQYF
TRBJ1-5 | TRBV21-1 | . | . | TGTGCCAGCAGCAAAGGGGGGGACAGGGGGCCTGATCAGCCCCAGCATTTT | CASSKGGDRGPDQPQHF
TRBJ2-3 | TRBV9 | . | . | TGTGCCAGCAGCGTAGGAGTCCTTAGCACAGATACGCAGTATTTT | CASSVGVLSTDTQYF
TRBJ2-5 | TRBV7-9 | . | . | TGTGCCAGCAGCTTAGTCGCAGGTGGTGTTGAGACCCAGTACTTC | CASSLVAGGVETQYF
TRBJ2-6 | TRBV3-1/TRBV3-2 | . | . | TGTGCCAGCAGCTTCAGGGGGGCCAACGTCCTGACTTTC | CASSFRGANVLTF
TRBJ2-7 | TRBV28 | . | TRBD2 | TGTGCCAGCAGAACCGGGACTAGCGGGACTTACGAGCAGTACTTC | CASRTGTSGTYEQYF
TRBJ2-7 | TRBV7-2 | few | TRBD2 | TGTGCCAGCAGCTTCGGGACTAGCGGACTAAGCTCCTACGAGCAGTACTTC | CASSFGTSGLSSYEQYF
TRBJ2-7 | TRBV24-1 | once | TRBD1 | TGTGCCACCAGTAAGGGGGCATCCTACGAGCAGTACTTC | CATSKGASYEQYF
TRBJ2-1 | TRBV11-3 | . | TRBD1 | TGTGCCAGCAGCCCCTCCGGGACAGGGGGTTGGAATGAGCAGTTCTTC | CASSPSGTGGWNEQFF